Listed here is a single TCR beta chain. The data originate from a study of response to subunit inactivated influenza vaccine. This CDR3 has 14 residues. Germline CDR1 is MNHEY and CDR2 is SVGAGI. V dropped 2 bases and J dropped 1 base, with 7 bases sitting between them. TCRdb used MiXCR to reprocess the RT-PCR reads, holding one entry per CDR3 protein. The table shows 500,000 to 700,000 distinct CDR3 sequences, with under 25% occurring only once. Another study also made use of these data, one on T cells expressing NK-cell markers. This second study says: The authors generated TCR beta cDNA through 5'RACE template switching with UMIs. Researchers report these clonotypes also headed the CD3+CD56-NKG2C+ fraction in a few donors.

This clonotype was sampled from a man aged 50 or older who received an inactivated influenza vaccine. Material: CD4+ T cells sorted from PBMCs, obtained about 12 days after vaccination. V gene TRBV6-5 combines with J gene TRBJ2-3, with D uncertain. The CDR3 is CASSYNSRTDTQYF. The CDR3 region has the DNA TGTGCCAGCAGTTACAACAGTCGCACAGATACGCAGTATTTT.